What follows are 5 T cell receptor beta chains derived from one specimen sequenced in a study of shared clonotypes between healthy human individuals. Generated by immunoSEQ multiplex PCR, the TCRdb table keeps only in-frame clones and is missing some. This sample has 450,000 to 500,000 clones, with approximately 81% found just once. Source material: PBMCs. The receptors derive from a woman in her 40s in good health. Some clones in this sample may be carry-over from other donors' samples.

The V call is TRBV10-2, the J call TRBJ2-5, with D possibly TRBD1 on 6 matching bases. V lost 2 bases, J lost 2 bases, and 12 bases lay in between. Germline V CDR1 and CDR2: WSHSY, SAAADI. CDR3 length equals 15 residues. The chain's CDR3 is CASSEDLQGQETQYF. CDR3 nucleotide sequence: TGCGCCAGCAGTGAGGATCTTCAGGGGCAAGAGACCCAGTACTTC.

V usage is TRBV7-9 and J usage is TRBJ2-5; 9 nucleotides line up with TRBD1. Germline-derived CDR1 and CDR2 are SEHNR and FQNEAQ (reference sequence). V gave up 6 bases and J gave up 2 bases; unmatched junction bases: 7. This CDR3 is built from 15 residues. CDR3 sequence (DNA): TGTGCCAGCAGGAAGACAGGGGGATGGCAAGAGACCCAGTACTTC. This encodes CASRKTGGWQETQYF.

The V call is TRBV7-2, the J call TRBJ1-5; D is perhaps TRBD1 (6 bases). Germline V gives CDR1 SGHTA, CDR2 FQGNSA. This CDR3 has 15 amino acids. V dropped 4 bases and J dropped 4 bases, with 14 bases sitting between them. CDR3 coding DNA: TGTGCCAGCAGCTCGGACAGCTTTAGTAATCAGCCCCAGCATTTT. This gives the protein CASSSDSFSNQPQHF.

The CDR3 DNA is TGTGCCAGCAGTGTGATAGCTGGGTTGGGTCAGCCCCAGCATTTT. It translates to CASSVIAGLGQPQHF. The chain recombines TRBV6-4 with TRBJ1-5; D gene uncertain. V was cut by 4 bases and J by 6 bases, with 16 bases left in between. The CDR3 has 15 amino acids. Per germline, CDR1 MRHNA and CDR2 SNTAGT.

The chain has TRBV2 and TRBJ2-7; tentatively, D is TRBD1 (5 bases). This CDR3 has 13 residues. V was clipped by 1 base and J by 3 bases, with 7 bases between them. Germline assignment: CDR1 SNHLY and CDR2 FYNNEI. The CDR3 loop is CASSEGTLYEQYF. CDR3 nucleotides: TGTGCCAGCAGTGAAGGGACACTCTACGAGCAGTACTTC.